The present TCR beta chain was sequenced within a study of Graves' ophthalmopathy and Graves' hyperthyroidism. Notes on the study in general: Classification of ophthalmopathy versus stable hyperthyroidism by a 13-signature model yielded under 90% sensitivity and about 83% specificity. Ophthalmopathy progression predictions by the model showed around 72% specificity and about 70% sensitivity.

There are 14 residues in the CDR3. The germline gives CDR1 SNHLY, CDR2 FYNNEI. The ends lost 6 bases at V and 3 bases at J; junction bases unmatched: 7. Note on this clonotype: The antigen remains unidentified.

The hyperthyroidism patients, aged 18 to 65, had been newly diagnosed, with under 2 months' duration. RNA transcripts provided the template for amplifying TCR beta CDR3 regions. The first round was an RT-PCR with HTBI primers, and the second round was a multiplex PCR. TCRdb reprocessed the multiplex PCR reads with MiXCR, giving one entry per CDR3 protein. Of around 1,000,000 distinct CDR3 sequences detected, roughly 35% appear once; the ten largest clones hold roughly 10%. This TCR was recovered from an adult man with Graves' hyperthyroidism. The material sequenced was peripheral blood or thyroid tissue (not recorded which). J is TRBJ2-5 and V is TRBV2; 7 nucleotides agree with TRBD2. The CDR3 sequence: CASRKRDSEETQYF. CDR3 nucleotide sequence: TGTGCCAGCAGAAAGCGGGACTCTGAAGAGACCCAGTACTTC. Using reference TRBV2 and TRBJ2-5 for the parts outside the CDR3, the full variable domain is EPEVTQTPSHQVTQMGQEVILRCVPISNHLYFYWYRQILGQKVEFLVSFYNNEISEKSEIFDDQFSVERPDGSNFTLKIRSTKLEDSAMYFCASRKRDSEETQYFGPGTRLLVL.